The sample holds a few counts of the clone carrying this T cell receptor (beta chain). This entry is derived from a study of PD-L1 blockade in urothelial cancer. Time point described: peripheral blood 6 weeks after treatment start. V lost 5 bases to trimming and J lost 9 bases; unmatched junction nucleotides: 8. Germline V gene lookup returns CDR1 MDHEN and CDR2 SYDVKM. This CDR3 is 14 amino acids long. Profiling relied on immunoSEQ multiplex PCR, and the TCRdb table lists in-frame clones only, not all of them. Altogether some 120,000 clones are present, 85% to 90% being singletons, with the ten largest covering 1.5% to 2%.

The sample was PBMCs, taken around atezolizumab (anti-PD-L1) treatment. This clonotype was obtained from a man between 60 and 75 years old with urothelial cancer. V is TRBV28 and J is TRBJ2-1; TRBD2 agrees at 9 bases. CDR3 loop: CASSIPQLAGEQFF. For the CDR3, the DNA is TGTGCCAGCAGTATCCCGCAACTAGCGGGTGAGCAGTTCTTC.